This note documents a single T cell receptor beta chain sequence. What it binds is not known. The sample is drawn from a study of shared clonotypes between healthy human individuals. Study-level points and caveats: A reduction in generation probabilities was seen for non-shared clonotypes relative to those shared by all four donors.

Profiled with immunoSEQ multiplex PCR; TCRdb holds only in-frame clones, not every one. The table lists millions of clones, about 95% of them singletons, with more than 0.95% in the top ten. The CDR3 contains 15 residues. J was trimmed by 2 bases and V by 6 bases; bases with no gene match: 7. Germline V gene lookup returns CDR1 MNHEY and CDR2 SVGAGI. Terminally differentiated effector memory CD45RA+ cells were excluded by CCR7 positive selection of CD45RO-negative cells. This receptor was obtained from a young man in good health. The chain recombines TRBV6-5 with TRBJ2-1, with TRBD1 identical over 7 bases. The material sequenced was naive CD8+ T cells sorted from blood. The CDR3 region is CASSFDRDAYNEQFF. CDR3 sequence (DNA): TGTGCCAGCAGCTTCGACAGGGACGCCTACAATGAGCAGTTCTTC.